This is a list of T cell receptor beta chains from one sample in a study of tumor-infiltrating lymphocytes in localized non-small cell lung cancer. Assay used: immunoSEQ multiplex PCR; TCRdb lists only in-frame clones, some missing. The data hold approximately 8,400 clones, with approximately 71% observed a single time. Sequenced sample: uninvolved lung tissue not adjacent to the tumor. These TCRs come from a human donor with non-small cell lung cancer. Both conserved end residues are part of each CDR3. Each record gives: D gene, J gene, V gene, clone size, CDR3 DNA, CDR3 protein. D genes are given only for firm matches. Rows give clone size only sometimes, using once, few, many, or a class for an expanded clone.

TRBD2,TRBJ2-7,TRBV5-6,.,TGTGCCAGCAGCCGTTCAGAGGACAGGCTCGGGACTAGCACCTACTTC,CASSRSEDRLGTSTYF
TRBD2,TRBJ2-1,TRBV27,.,TGTGCCAGCAGTTTAACTAGCGGGAGGGTTGGTGAGCAGTTCTTC,CASSLTSGRVGEQFF
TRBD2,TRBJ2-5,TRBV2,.,TGTGCCAGCAGGACTAGCGGGAGTAGGGAGACCCAGTACTTC,CASRTSGSRETQYF
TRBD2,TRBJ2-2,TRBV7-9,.,TGTGCCAGCAGCTTAGTAGCGGGCACCGGGGAGCTGTTTTTT,CASSLVAGTGELFF
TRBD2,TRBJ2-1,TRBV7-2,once,TGTGCCAGCAGCCCTTCCGGGGGGGGAAGGTACAATGAGCAGTTCTTC,CASSPSGGGRYNEQFF
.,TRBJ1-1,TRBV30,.,TGTGCCTGGAGTGTAAATGGGTACACTGAAGCTTTCTTT,CAWSVNGYTEAFF
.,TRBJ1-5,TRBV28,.,TGTGCCAGCAGTTTTGCTAGGGTAAGCAATCAGCCCCAGCATTTT,CASSFARVSNQPQHF
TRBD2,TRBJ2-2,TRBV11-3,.,TGTGCCAGCAGCCCCGGACTAGCGGGGAACACCGGGGAGCTGTTTTTT,CASSPGLAGNTGELFF
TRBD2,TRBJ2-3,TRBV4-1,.,TGCGCCAGCAGCCAAGAGAGTCCTAGCGGGAGCCCCTATACGCAGTATTTT,CASSQESPSGSPYTQYF
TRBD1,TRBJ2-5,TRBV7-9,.,TGTGCCAGCAGCCCAGGACAGGGGAGATTGGAGACCCAGTACTTC,CASSPGQGRLETQYF
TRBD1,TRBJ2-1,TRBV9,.,TGTGCCAGCAGCGTATGGGAAGGGGGCGGGAATGAGCAGTTCTTC,CASSVWEGGGNEQFF
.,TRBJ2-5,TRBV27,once,TGTGCCAGCAGTCGTCTAGGTGGAGAAGAGACCCAGTACTTC,CASSRLGGEETQYF
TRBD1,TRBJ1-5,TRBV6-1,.,TGTGCCAGCAATCTGGACAGGGTAGGTCAGCCCCAGCATTTT,CASNLDRVGQPQHF
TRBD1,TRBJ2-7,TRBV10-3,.,TGTGCCATCACCGAAGACAGGGTTGCCTACGAGCAGTACTTC,CAITEDRVAYEQYF
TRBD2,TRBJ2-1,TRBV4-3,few,TGCGCCAGCAGCCAAGATGGGCTAGCGGCATACAATGAGCAGTTCTTC,CASSQDGLAAYNEQFF
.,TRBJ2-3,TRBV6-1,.,TGTGCCTGCATGGCTCGACCGGATACGCAGTATTTT,CACMARPDTQYF
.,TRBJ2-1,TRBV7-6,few,TGTGCCAGCAGCTTGGGACCGCTGAACAATGAGCAGTTCTTC,CASSLGPLNNEQFF
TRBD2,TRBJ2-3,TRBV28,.,TGTGCCAGCAGTTTAACTAGCGGGGCCATAGATACGCAGTATTTT,CASSLTSGAIDTQYF
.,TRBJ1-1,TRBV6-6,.,TGTGCCAGCAGCCTAGACAGGACTGAAGCTTTCTTT,CASSLDRTEAFF
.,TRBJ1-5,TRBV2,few,TGTGCCAGCAGTGAACAGGGTCGCAATCAGCCCCAGCATTTT,CASSEQGRNQPQHF
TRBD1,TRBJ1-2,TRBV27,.,TGTGCCAGCAGCCCAGGGGGCGGAGGCTATGGCTACACCTTC,CASSPGGGGYGYTF
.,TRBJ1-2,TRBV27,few,TGTGCCAGCAGTTTGTCAGGGGTTGGCTACACCTTC,CASSLSGVGYTF
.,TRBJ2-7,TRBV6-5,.,TGTGCCAGCAGTTATGAACAGCTTAGTTCTTCCTACGAGCAGTACTTC,CASSYEQLSSSYEQYF
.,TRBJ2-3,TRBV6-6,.,TGTGCCAGCAGTTACTCGTCAGATACGCAGTATTTT,CASSYSSDTQYF
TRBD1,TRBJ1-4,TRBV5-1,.,TGCGCCAGCAGCTCGGACAGGGGGTCTGGAAAACTGTTTTTT,CASSSDRGSGKLFF
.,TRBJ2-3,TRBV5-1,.,TGCGCCAGCAGCTCCCCGCAGGCGGGCAGCACAGATACGCAGTATTTT,CASSSPQAGSTDTQYF